The next 21 T cell receptor beta chains were all read from a single sample in a study of identical twins. TCRdb fed the 5' RACE reads into MiXCR, producing one record per CDR3 protein. The data contain about 520,000 distinct CDR3 sequences, approximately 22% of them seen just once; the ten biggest clones take up around 0.9%. The same data also went into a second study, on T cells expressing NK-cell markers.

Sequencing was done on a sample of CD4+ T cells sorted from blood. The receptors come from a woman under 30 in good health.

There are a few counts of this clonotype. This chain links TRBV12-3 or TRBV12-4 with TRBJ2-2; 10 bases agree with TRBD2. J lost 1 base, V lost 6 bases, and 2 bases had no gene match. CDR3 length: 15 amino acids. The CDR3 coding sequence is TGTGCCAGCAGACGGACTAGCGGGAACACCGGGGAGCTGTTTTTT. This translates into CASRRTSGNTGELFF.

This clonotype was detected a few times. This chain uses TRBV6-1 with TRBJ1-2; possibly TRBD1 for D (6 bases). The CDR3 has 13 residues. Trimming pared 6 bases from V and 4 bases from J, leaving 12 bases between. Germline assignment: CDR1 MNHNS and CDR2 SASEGT. The CDR3 reads CASRGIGGYGYTF. CDR3 in DNA: TGTGCCAGCAGAGGGATAGGGGGCTATGGCTACACCTTC.

This clonotype has only a few counts. This chain links TRBV12-3 or TRBV12-4 with TRBJ1-2, with 9 bases that match TRBD1. The trim removed 5 bases at V and 6 bases at J, leaving 4 bases unmatched. The CDR3 spans 13 residues. CDR3 bases: TGTGCCAGCAGTCCGCGGACAGGGGATGGCTACACCTTC. Translated, it gives CASSPRTGDGYTF.

A few counts support this clonotype. The V call is TRBV7-9, the J call TRBJ1-1; 7 bases are a match to TRBD1. The CDR3 has 12 residues. The ends lost 8 bases at V and 3 bases at J; junction bases unmatched: 3. From germline, CDR1 is SEHNR and CDR2 FQNEAQ (reference sequence). The CDR3 nucleotides are TGTGCCAGCGGCACAGGGGACACTGAAGCTTTCTTT. Residues: CASGTGDTEAFF. The whole variable domain, filled in from reference TRBV7-9 and TRBJ1-1, reads DTGVSQNPRHKITKRGQNVTFRCDPISEHNRLYWYRQTLGQGPEFLTYFQNEAQLEKSRLLSDRFSAERPKGSFSTLEIQRTEQGDSAMYLCASGTGDTEAFFGQGTRLTVV.

V usage is TRBV5-1 and J usage is TRBJ2-2, with 8 bases matching TRBD1. This CDR3 is 16 amino acids long. J lost 3 bases, V lost 0 bases, and 4 bases had no gene match. Looked up from germline, CDR1 is SGHRS and CDR2 is YFSETQ. The CDR3 DNA is TGCGCCAGCAGCTTGGCGGGACAGGAACACACCGGGGAGCTGTTTTTT. Its translation: CASSLAGQEHTGELFF.

CDR3: CSASSWRGLDGYTF. CDR3 DNA sequence: TGCAGTGCTAGTTCGTGGAGGGGGCTGGATGGCTACACCTTC. The chain recombines TRBV20-1 with TRBJ1-2; 7 bases are a match to TRBD1. Per the germline V gene, CDR1 is DFQATT and CDR2 is SNEGSKA (reference sequence). Trimming cost V 3 bases and J 6 bases; bases outside gene matches: 10. The CDR3 runs 14 residues.

This clonotype was picked up a small number of times. The chain couples TRBV20-1 to TRBJ1-5; D not certain. Germline CDR1 DFQATT, CDR2 SNEGSKA (reference sequence). V lost 6 bases and J 8 bases, leaving 11 bases between the germline ends. The CDR3 spans 11 residues. The CDR3 reads CSAGGKKPQHF. DNA of the CDR3: TGCAGTGCAGGCGGGAAAAAGCCCCAGCATTTT.

The chain has TRBV20-1 and TRBJ1-6; D remains ambiguous. Germline V CDR1 and CDR2: DFQATT, SNEGSKA (reference sequence). This CDR3 spans 13 amino acids. V lost 6 bases and J lost 7, with 13 bases in between. This CDR3 is CSANREGNSPLHF. In DNA form, the CDR3 reads TGCAGTGCGAACCGGGAGGGAAATTCACCCCTCCACTTT.

This clonotype showed up just a few times. J is TRBJ2-1 and V is TRBV5-1; 7 bases agree with TRBD2. V lost 1 base and J lost 2; bases outside the gene matches: 6. The CDR3 spans 16 residues. CDR1 and CDR2 (germline): SGHRS, YFSETQ. CDR3 sequence: CASSLPTTSPYNEQFF. The DNA for the CDR3 is TGCGCCAGCAGCTTGCCAACGACTAGCCCCTACAATGAGCAGTTCTTC.

This clonotype was detected a few times. The chain employs TRBV5-1 and TRBJ2-3, with 12 bases aligning to TRBD2. This CDR3 is 16 amino acids long. Germline V gene data show CDR1 as SGHRS and CDR2 as YFSETQ. J lost 2 bases, V lost 2 bases, and 3 bases had no gene match. The CDR3 region has the DNA TGCGCCAGCAGCTTAAGACTAGCGGGGGCCACAGATACGCAGTATTTT. This translates into CASSLRLAGATDTQYF.

The genes are TRBV20-1 and TRBJ2-1; 9 bases map to TRBD2. Germline CDR1 and CDR2: DFQATT and SNEGSKA (reference sequence). The CDR3 is 16 residues long. V was pared by 3 bases and J by 0 bases, with 6 bases of the junction left unmatched. Here the CDR3 reads CSASRPAGGSYNEQFF. The CDR3 coding sequence is TGCAGTGCTAGTCGCCCAGCGGGGGGCTCCTACAATGAGCAGTTCTTC.

The V call is TRBV14, the J call TRBJ2-7; D unclear. Germline CDR1 SGHDN, CDR2 FVKESK. The CDR3 is 11 amino acids. V gave up 1 base and J gave up 9 bases, with 7 bases separating them. The CDR3 DNA is TGTGCCAGCAGCCAAGGACCGACGCAGTACTTC. As protein: CASSQGPTQYF.

This chain joins TRBV12-3 or TRBV12-4 and TRBJ2-7; 10 nucleotides match TRBD1. CDR3 length: 15 residues. With V trimmed by 5 bases and J by 3 bases, 7 bases remained unmatched. CDR3 coding DNA: TGTGCCAGCAGTCCTGACAGGGGGCTGGGCTACGAGCAGTACTTC. It specifies CASSPDRGLGYEQYF.

The chain joins TRBV20-1 to TRBJ2-5; TRBD1 matches at 8 bases. Germline V CDR1 and CDR2: DFQATT, SNEGSKA (reference sequence). The CDR3 is made up of 15 amino acids. V was clipped by 0 bases and J by 5 bases; unmatched bases: 8. CDR3 in amino acids: CSARELRTGRETQYF. The CDR3 DNA reads as TGCAGTGCTAGAGAGCTACGGACAGGGCGGGAGACCCAGTACTTC.

There are many counts of this clonotype. As DNA, the CDR3 is TGCGCCAGCAGCCAAGGGACAGCGAAAGAGACCCAGTACTTC. Translation: CASSQGTAKETQYF. This sequence joins TRBV5-1 and TRBJ2-5; 7 nucleotides agree with TRBD1. The CDR3 extends over 14 amino acids. Losses at the gene ends were 4 bases for V and 3 bases for J; bases not matched to a gene: 6. From germline, CDR1 is SGHRS and CDR2 YFSETQ.

The genes are TRBV20-1 and TRBJ2-3; possibly TRBD1 for D (5 bases). The V gene lost 7 bases and the J gene lost 6 bases, with 17 bases spanning the gap. Germline lookup yields CDR1 DFQATT and CDR2 SNEGSKA (reference sequence). The CDR3 is 13 amino acids. CDR3 residues: CSGARAISDTQYF. CDR3 coding DNA: TGCAGTGGGGCCAGGGCGATCTCTGATACGCAGTATTTT.

The chain joins TRBV6-2 or TRBV6-3 to TRBJ2-7; D not certain. The V and J ends lost 5 bases and 3 bases respectively, with 14 bases between them. The CDR3 contains 14 residues. CDR1 MNHEY and CDR2 SVGEGT come from the germline V gene. The CDR3 is CASSMDVGVYEQYF. DNA for the CDR3: TGTGCCAGCAGTATGGACGTAGGAGTCTACGAGCAGTACTTC.

In this sample, this clonotype turned up many times. The chain is built from TRBV12-3 or TRBV12-4 and TRBJ1-2; D remains unclear. The CDR3 contains 11 residues. V was cut by 6 bases and J by 1 base, with 3 bases left in between. CDR3 bases: TGTGCCAGCAGACTTAACTATGGCTACACCTTC. Translated, it gives CASRLNYGYTF.

This clonotype was seen more than once but under ten times. The chain combines TRBV5-1 with TRBJ2-3, with 12 bases that match TRBD2. Germline values: CDR1 SGHRS, CDR2 YFSETQ. The V gene end was trimmed by 0 bases and the J gene end by 0 bases; junction bases not matched to a gene: 11. The CDR3 runs 20 residues. CDR3 nucleotides: TGCGCCAGCAGCTTGGAGACTAGCGGGGGCCGTATTACTAGCACAGATACGCAGTATTTT. It is translated as CASSLETSGGRITSTDTQYF.

This clonotype appeared many times. The chain employs TRBV10-3 and TRBJ2-1; TRBD2 matches 8 bases. The CDR3 sequence is 13 residues long. J lost 7 bases, V lost 7 bases, and 6 bases had no gene match. The germline V gene has CDR1 ENHRY and CDR2 SYGVKD. CDR3: CAIMSGRGNEQFF. CDR3 sequence (DNA): TGTGCCATCATGAGCGGGAGAGGGAATGAGCAGTTCTTC.

Only a few counts were recorded for this clonotype. The chain uses TRBV12-3 or TRBV12-4 and TRBJ1-2; D might be TRBD1 (6 bases). Trimming took off 5 bases at V and 8 bases at J, with 30 bases between the two ends. CDR3 size: 18 residues. DNA of the CDR3: TGTGCCAGCAGTCAAACCTCCTACCGTGACAGGACCATAGGGGGCTACACCTTC. Translation: CASSQTSYRDRTIGGYTF.